This entry describes one T cell receptor (beta chain). Its specificity is unknown. The T cells that were sequenced for TCR beta were CD8+ and CD4+ cells from blood. Purification of the CD8+ and CD4+ T cells relied on negative isolation, and TEMRA cells underwent FACS enrichment. This sample is drawn from a study of CD8 T cells in Susac syndrome. Regarding the study as a whole: The study admitted that it had a relatively small number of individuals in its TCR sequencing and HLA analysis.

J was trimmed by 0 bases and V by 5 bases; bases with no gene match: 3. CDR1 SEHNR and CDR2 FQNEAQ come from the germline V gene (reference sequence). The CDR3 extends over 16 amino acids. Reverse transcription of roughly 0.45 to 1 ug RNA used random hexamers. The authors amplified TCR beta CDR3 across 54 Vbeta and 13 Jbeta using immunoSEQ multiplex PCR. TCRdb passed the immunoSEQ multiplex PCR reads through MiXCR, listing each CDR3 protein once. This repertoire shows fewer than 150,000 distinct CDR3 sequences, approximately 95% found once; its top ten account for over 0.25%. Specimen: CD8+ T cells from PBMCs. The clonotype was recovered from a human donor in good health. V gene TRBV7-9 combines with J gene TRBJ2-1; the match to TRBD2 covers 11 bases. This chain's CDR3 is CASSPSGRSSYNEQFF. In DNA, the CDR3 is TGTGCCAGCAGCCCTAGCGGGAGGAGCTCCTACAATGAGCAGTTCTTC.